This T cell receptor (beta chain) derives from a study of a mutant IDH1 vaccine in newly diagnosed glioma. Trimming pared 0 bases from V and 2 bases from J, leaving 13 bases between. Germline CDR1 reads MDHEN; CDR2 reads SYDVKM. The CDR3 is 16 residues long. Data came from immunoSEQ multiplex PCR; TCRdb stores just in-frame clones and leaves some out. The sample shows about 66,000 clones, approximately 83% of them seen only once. This sample's time point: baseline, week 1 (first vaccination visit). Treatment here: pre-vaccination baseline after standard-of-care therapy. The clonotype was recovered from a young man with glioma. The chain joins TRBV28 to TRBJ1-2; TRBD1 might be the D (5 bases). Here the sequenced sample was PBMCs, taken from a glioma patient treated with radiotherapy, temozolomide or both. CDR3 sequence reads: CASSLWWRDQNYGYTF. Written as DNA, the CDR3 is TGTGCCAGCAGTTTATGGTGGCGGGACCAGAACTATGGCTACACCTTC.